The subject of this entry is one T cell receptor beta chain. With 1 base removed from V and 0 bases from J, the gap between germline ends came to 16 bases. Looked up from germline, CDR1 is SGHDN and CDR2 is FVKESK. The CDR3 consists of 17 residues. Splitting of each subset's genomic DNA was done evenly across several immunoSEQ plates. The method was immunoSEQ multiplex PCR; TCRdb's version includes in-frame clones alone and lacks a portion of them. The table records some 1,100,000 clones, 75% to 80% of them present only once. The record originates from a study of shared clonotypes between healthy human individuals.

The TCR originated in a man aged 18-30 years in good health. Some clones in this sample may be carry-over from other donors' samples. The sample comprised memory CD4+ T cells from PBMCs. This sample's subset: CD45RA-negative fraction. V is TRBV14 and J is TRBJ2-7; D might be TRBD2 (5 bases). The CDR3: CASSQGGMWTYSYEQYF. The CDR3 DNA follows: TGTGCCAGCAGCCAAGGAGGGATGTGGACTTACTCCTACGAGCAGTACTTC.